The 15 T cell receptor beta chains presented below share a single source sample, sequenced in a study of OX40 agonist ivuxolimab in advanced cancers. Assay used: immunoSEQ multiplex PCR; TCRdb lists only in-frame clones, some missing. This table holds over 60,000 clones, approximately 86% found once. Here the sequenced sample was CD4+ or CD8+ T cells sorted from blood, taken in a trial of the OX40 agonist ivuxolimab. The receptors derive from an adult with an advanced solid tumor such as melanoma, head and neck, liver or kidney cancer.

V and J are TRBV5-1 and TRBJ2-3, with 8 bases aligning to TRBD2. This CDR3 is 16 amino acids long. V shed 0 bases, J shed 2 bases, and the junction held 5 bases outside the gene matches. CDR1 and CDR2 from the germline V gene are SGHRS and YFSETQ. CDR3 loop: CASSLESSGFTDTQYF. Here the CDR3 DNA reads TGCGCCAGCAGCTTGGAGTCTAGCGGGTTCACAGATACGCAGTATTTT. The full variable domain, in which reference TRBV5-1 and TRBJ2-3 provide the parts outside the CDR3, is KAGVTQTPRYLIKTRGQQVTLSCSPISGHRSVSWYQQTPGQGLQFLFEYFSETQRNKGNFPGRFSGRQFSNSRSEMNVSTLELGDSALYLCASSLESSGFTDTQYFGPGTRLTVL.

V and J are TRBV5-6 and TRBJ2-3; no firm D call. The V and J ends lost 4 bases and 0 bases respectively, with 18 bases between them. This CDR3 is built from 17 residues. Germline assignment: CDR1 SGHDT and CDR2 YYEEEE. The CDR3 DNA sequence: TGTGCCAGCAGCCTCACTGGGTATCTACCTAGCACAGATACGCAGTATTTT. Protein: CASSLTGYLPSTDTQYF.

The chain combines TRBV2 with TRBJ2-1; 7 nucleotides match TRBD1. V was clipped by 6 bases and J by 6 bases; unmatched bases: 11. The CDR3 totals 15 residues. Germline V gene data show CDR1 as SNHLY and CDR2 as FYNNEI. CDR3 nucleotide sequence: TGTGCCAGCAGGCAAACAGGGGTAGGGGCCAATGAGCAGTTCTTC. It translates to CASRQTGVGANEQFF.

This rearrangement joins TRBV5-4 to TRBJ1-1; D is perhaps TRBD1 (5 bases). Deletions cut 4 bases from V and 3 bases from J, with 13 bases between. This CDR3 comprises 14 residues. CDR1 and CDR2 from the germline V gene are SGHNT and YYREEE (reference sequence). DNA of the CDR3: TGTGCCAGCAGCAAAGACAGCGGGTACACTGAAGCTTTCTTT. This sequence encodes CASSKDSGYTEAFF. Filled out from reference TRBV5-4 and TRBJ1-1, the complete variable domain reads ETGVTQSPTHLIKTRGQQVTLRCSSQSGHNTVSWYQQALGQGPQFIFQYYREEENGRGNFPPRFSGLQFPNYSSELNVNALELDDSALYLCASSKDSGYTEAFFGQGTRLTVV.

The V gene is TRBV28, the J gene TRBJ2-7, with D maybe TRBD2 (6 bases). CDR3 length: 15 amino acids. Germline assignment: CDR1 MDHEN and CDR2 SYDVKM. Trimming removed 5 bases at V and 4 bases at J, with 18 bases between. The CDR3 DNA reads TGTGCCAGCAGTGGAGGGGCGGGCGTTCTTTACGAGCAGTACTTC. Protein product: CASSGGAGVLYEQYF.

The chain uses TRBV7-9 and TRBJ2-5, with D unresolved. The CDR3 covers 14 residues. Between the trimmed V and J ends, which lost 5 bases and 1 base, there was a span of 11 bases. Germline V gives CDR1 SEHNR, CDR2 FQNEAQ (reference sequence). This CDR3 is CASSVHQSQETQYF. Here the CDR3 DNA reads TGTGCCAGCAGCGTCCACCAGAGCCAAGAGACCCAGTACTTC.

CDR3 sequence (DNA): TGTGCCAGCAGCTCAATAGCGGGAGGGCCTAGGGAGACCCAGTACTTC. Translated, it gives CASSSIAGGPRETQYF. The chain joins TRBV7-2 to TRBJ2-5; the match to TRBD2 covers 11 bases. V was pared by 4 bases and J by 5 bases, with 9 bases of the junction left unmatched. This CDR3 is built from 16 residues. Germline lookup yields CDR1 SGHTA and CDR2 FQGNSA.

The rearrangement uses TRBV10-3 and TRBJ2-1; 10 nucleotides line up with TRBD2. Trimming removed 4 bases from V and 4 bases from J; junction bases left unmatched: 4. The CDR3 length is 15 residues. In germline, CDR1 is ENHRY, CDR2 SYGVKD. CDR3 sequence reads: CAISASGGQYNEQFF. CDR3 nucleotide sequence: TGTGCCATCAGTGCTAGCGGGGGCCAGTACAATGAGCAGTTCTTC.

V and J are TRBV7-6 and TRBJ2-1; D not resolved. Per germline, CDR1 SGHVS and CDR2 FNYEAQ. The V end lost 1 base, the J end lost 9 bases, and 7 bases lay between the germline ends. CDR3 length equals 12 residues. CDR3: CASSLVYGEQFF. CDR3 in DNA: TGTGCCAGCAGCTTAGTATACGGTGAGCAGTTCTTC.

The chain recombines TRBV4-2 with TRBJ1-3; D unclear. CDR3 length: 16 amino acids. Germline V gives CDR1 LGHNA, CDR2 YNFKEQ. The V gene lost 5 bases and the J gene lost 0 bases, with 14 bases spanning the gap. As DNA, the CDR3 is TGTGCCAGCAGCTTAGGCCCGGGAGTCTCTGGAAACACCATATATTTT. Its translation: CASSLGPGVSGNTIYF.

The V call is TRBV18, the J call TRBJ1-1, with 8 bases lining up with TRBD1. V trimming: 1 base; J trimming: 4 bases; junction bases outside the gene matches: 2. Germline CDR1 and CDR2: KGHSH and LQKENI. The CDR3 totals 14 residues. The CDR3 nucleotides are TGTGCCAGCTCACCACGACAGGGGTTCACTGAAGCTTTCTTT. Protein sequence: CASSPRQGFTEAFF.

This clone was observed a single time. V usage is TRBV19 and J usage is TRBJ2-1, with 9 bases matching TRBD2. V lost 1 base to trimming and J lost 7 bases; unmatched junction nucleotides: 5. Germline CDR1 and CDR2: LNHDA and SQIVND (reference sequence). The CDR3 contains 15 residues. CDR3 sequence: CASSIVGTSLNEQFF. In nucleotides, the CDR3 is TGTGCCAGTAGTATAGTAGGGACTAGCCTAAATGAGCAGTTCTTC.

The CDR3 DNA sequence: TGCGCCAGCAGCCAAGATTTCGGATCTAGCACAGATACGCAGTATTTT. Amino acid sequence: CASSQDFGSSTDTQYF. This chain links TRBV4-1 with TRBJ2-3; D remains unclear. V was pared by 0 bases and J by 0 bases, with 10 bases between. The CDR3 runs 16 residues. CDR1 is MGHRA and CDR2 is YSYEKL in the germline V gene.

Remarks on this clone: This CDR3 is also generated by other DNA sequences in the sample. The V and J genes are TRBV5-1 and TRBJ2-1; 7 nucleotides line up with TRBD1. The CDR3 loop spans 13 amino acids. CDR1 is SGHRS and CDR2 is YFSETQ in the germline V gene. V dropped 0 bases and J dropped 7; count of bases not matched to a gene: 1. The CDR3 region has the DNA TGCGCCAGCAGCTTGGGACAGGGTAATGAGCAGTTCTTC. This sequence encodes CASSLGQGNEQFF.

CDR3 protein: CASTQGSSGANVLTF. CDR3 sequence (DNA): TGTGCCAGCACCCAAGGCAGCTCTGGGGCCAACGTCCTGACTTTC. The V gene is TRBV6-5, the J gene TRBJ2-6; D remains unclear. The CDR3 is 15 amino acids. Deletions cut 7 bases from V and 0 bases from J, with 10 bases between. Per the germline V gene, CDR1 is MNHEY and CDR2 is SVGAGI.